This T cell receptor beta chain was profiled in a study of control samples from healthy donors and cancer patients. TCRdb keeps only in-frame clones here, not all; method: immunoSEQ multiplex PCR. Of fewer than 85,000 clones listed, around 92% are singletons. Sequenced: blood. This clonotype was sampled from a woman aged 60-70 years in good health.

CDR3 residues: CASSDPGQPQHF. CDR3 DNA: TGCGCCAGCAGTGACCCTGGTCAGCCCCAGCATTTT. The rearrangement joins TRBV10-1 to TRBJ1-5; D is unresolved. CDR1 is WNHNN, CDR2 SYGVQD, per germline (reference sequence). This CDR3 comprises 12 residues. Trimming cost V 3 bases and J 6 bases, with 6 bases left between them.